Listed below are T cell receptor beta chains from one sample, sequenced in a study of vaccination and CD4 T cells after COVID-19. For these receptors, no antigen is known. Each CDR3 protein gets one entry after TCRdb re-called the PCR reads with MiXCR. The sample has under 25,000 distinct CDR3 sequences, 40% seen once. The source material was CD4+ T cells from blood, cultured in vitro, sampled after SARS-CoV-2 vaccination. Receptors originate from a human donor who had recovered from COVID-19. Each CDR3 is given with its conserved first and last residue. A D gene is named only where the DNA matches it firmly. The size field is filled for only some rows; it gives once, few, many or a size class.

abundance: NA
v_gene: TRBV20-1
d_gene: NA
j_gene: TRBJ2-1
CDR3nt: TGCAGTGCTAGTAAGCCAGGGGGGAATGAGCAGTTCTTC
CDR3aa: CSASKPGGNEQFF

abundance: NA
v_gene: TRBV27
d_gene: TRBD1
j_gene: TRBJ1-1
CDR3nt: TGTGCCAGCAGTTTATTTGGGACAGGAGGAATGAACACTGAAGCTTTCTTT
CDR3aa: CASSLFGTGGMNTEAFF

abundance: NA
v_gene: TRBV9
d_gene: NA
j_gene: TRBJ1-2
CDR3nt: TGTGCCAGCAGCGTTGGCACATTTAACTATGGCTACACCTTC
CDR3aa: CASSVGTFNYGYTF

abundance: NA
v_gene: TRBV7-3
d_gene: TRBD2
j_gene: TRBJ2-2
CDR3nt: TGTGCCAGCAGCTTACGCGGGAGGCCCACCGGGGAGCTGTTTTTT
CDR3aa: CASSLRGRPTGELFF

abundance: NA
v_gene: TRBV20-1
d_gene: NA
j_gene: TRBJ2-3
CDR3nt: TGCACCGCAAGCAGGGCTAGCACAGATACGCAGTATTTT
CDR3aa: CTASRASTDTQYF

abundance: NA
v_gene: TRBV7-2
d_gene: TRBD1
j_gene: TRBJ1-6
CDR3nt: TGTGCCAGCAGCGCCGACAGGGGGACTTCACCCCTCCACTTT
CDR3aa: CASSADRGTSPLHF

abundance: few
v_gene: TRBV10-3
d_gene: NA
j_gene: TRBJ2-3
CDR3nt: TGTGCCATCAGCCTAGTACAAACTAGCACAGATACGCAGTATTTT
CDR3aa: CAISLVQTSTDTQYF

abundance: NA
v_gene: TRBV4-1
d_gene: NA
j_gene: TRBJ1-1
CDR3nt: TGCGCCAGCAGCCAAGATTCCAGATACACTGAAGCTTTCTTT
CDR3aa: CASSQDSRYTEAFF

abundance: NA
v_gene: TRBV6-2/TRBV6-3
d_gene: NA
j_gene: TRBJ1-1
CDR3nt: TGTGCCAGCAGGCGGGGGCAGCAGAACACTGAAGCTTTCTTT
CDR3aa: CASRRGQQNTEAFF

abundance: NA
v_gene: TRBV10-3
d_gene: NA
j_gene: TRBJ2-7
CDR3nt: TGTGCCATCAGGACGGAGTCCTACGAGCAGTACTTC
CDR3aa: CAIRTESYEQYF

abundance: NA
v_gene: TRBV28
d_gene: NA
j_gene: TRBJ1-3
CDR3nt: TGTGCCAGCAGTTTATGGAGTGACAGCAGGTCTGGAAACACCATATATTTT
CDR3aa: CASSLWSDSRSGNTIYF

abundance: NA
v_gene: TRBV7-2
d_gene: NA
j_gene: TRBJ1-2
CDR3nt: TGTGCCAGCAGCTCAGGGACTGTCCAAGGCTACACCTTC
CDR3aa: CASSSGTVQGYTF

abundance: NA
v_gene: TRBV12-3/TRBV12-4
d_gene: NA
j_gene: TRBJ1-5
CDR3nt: TGTGCCAGCAGTTCGAGCCTCAATCAGCCCCAGCATTTT
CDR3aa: CASSSSLNQPQHF

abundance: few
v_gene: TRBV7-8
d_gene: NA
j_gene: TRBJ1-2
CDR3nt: TGTGCCAGCAGCTTAGGAATTGGGACAAAACGAGGCTACACCTTC
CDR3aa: CASSLGIGTKRGYTF

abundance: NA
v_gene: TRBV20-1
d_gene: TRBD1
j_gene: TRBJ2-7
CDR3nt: TGCAGTGCCTCCGTGGCGGGACAGGGATTTTCGCACTTC
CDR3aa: CSASVAGQGFSHF

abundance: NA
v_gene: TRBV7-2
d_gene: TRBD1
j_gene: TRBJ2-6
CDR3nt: TGTGCCAGCAGCAAAAGGACAGGGGGCACTGGGGCCAACGTCCTGACTTTC
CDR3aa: CASSKRTGGTGANVLTF

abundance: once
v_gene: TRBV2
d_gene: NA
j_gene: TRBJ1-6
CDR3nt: TGTGCCAGCATTTGGACATTTAATTCACCCCTCCACTTT
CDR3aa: CASIWTFNSPLHF

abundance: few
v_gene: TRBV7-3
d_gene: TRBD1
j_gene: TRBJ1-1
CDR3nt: TGTGCCAGCAGCCCCGGACAGGGGAACACTGAAGCTTTCTTT
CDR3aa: CASSPGQGNTEAFF

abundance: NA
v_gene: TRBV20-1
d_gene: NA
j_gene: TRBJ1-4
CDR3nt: TGCAGTGCTAGTTGGACACGGGGTGAAAAACTGTTTTTT
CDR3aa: CSASWTRGEKLFF

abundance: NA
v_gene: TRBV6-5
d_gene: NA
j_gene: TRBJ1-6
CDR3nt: TGTGCCAGCAGTTCCCTACGGGGCGGCCTTAGGAATTCACCCCTCCACTTT
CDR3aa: CASSSLRGGLRNSPLHF

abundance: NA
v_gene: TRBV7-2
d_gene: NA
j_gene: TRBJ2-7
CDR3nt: TGTGCCAGCAGCTCCCCCTACGAGCAGTACTTC
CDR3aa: CASSSPYEQYF

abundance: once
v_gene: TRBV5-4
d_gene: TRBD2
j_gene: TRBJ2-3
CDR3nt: TGTGCCAGCGGGCGGGAGGGCCCGGATACGCAGTATTTT
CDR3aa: CASGREGPDTQYF

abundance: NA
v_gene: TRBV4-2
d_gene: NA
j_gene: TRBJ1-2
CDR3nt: TGTGCCAGCAGCCAAGATGAGGGTATTTATGGCTACACCTTC
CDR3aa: CASSQDEGIYGYTF

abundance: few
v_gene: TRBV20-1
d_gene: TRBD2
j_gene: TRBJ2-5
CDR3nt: TGCAGTGCTAGAGATTTGACTAGCGGCAATCAAGAGACCCAGTACTTC
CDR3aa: CSARDLTSGNQETQYF

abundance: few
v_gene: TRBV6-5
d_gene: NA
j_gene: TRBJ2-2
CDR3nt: TGTGCCAGCAGTTACTACACCGGGGAGCTGTTTTTT
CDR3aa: CASSYYTGELFF

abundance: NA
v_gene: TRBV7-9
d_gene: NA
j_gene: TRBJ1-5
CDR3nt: TGTGCCAGCAGCTTAGCAGGGAGGGATCAGCCCCAGCATTTT
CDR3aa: CASSLAGRDQPQHF

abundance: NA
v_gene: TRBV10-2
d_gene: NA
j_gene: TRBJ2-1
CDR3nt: TGCGCCAGCAGTGAGTCGAGGAGACTGGAACAGTTCTTC
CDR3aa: CASSESRRLEQFF

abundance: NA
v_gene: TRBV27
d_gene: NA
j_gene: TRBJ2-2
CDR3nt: TGTGCCAGCATGCAGGCGAACACCGGGGAGCTGTTTTTT
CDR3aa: CASMQANTGELFF

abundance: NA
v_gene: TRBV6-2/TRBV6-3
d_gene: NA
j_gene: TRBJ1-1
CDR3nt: TGTGCCAGCAGGGACCGTGAGGGAGGAGTAACTGAAGCTTTCTTT
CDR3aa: CASRDREGGVTEAFF

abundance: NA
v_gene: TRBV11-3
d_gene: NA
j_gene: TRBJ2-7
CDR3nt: TGTGCCAGCAGCTTAGGAATAAGCTCCTACGAGCAGTACTTC
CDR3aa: CASSLGISSYEQYF

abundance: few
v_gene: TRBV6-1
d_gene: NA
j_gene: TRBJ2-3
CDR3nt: TGTGCCAGCAGTGAGGACAACAACCCTATAGATACGCAGTATTTT
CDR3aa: CASSEDNNPIDTQYF

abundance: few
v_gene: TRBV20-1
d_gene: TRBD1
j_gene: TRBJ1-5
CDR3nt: TGCAGTGCTCTTAAACAGGGACAGTATAGCAATCAGCCCCAGCATTTT
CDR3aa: CSALKQGQYSNQPQHF

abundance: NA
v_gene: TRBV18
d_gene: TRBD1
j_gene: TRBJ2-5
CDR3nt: TGTGCCAGCACGGGACAGGGTGTTGGCGAGACCCAGTACTTC
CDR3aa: CASTGQGVGETQYF

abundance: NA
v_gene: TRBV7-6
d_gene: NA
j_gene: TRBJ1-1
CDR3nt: TGTGCCAGCAGCTTAAAACAGGGTCCCACTGAAGCTTTCTTT
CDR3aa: CASSLKQGPTEAFF

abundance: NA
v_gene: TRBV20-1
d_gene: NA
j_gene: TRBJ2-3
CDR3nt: TGCAGTGCTCTGTATACTAGCATCCCTCGCACAGATACGCAGTATTTT
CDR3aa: CSALYTSIPRTDTQYF

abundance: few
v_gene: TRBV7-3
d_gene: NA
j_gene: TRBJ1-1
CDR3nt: TGTGCCAGCAGCTTACAGGGCGGCACTGAAGCTTTCTTT
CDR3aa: CASSLQGGTEAFF

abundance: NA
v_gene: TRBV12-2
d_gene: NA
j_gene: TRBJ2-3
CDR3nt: TGTGCAAGTCGCTTAGTAGGTTGCCGGGCAGATACGCAGTATTTT
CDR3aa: CASRLVGCRADTQYF

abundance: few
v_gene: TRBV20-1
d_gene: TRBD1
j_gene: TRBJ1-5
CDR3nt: TGCAGTGCCGGGGGACAGGGGGAAAATCAGCCCCAGCATTTT
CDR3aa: CSAGGQGENQPQHF

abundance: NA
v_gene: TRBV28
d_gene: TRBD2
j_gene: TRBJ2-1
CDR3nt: TGTGCCAGCAGTTCCGGGACTAGCGGGAGGGCCGGGAATGAGCAGTTCTTC
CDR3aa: CASSSGTSGRAGNEQFF

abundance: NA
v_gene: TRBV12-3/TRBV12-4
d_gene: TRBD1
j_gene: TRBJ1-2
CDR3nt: TGTGCCAGCAGAATAAAACAGGGGTCTGGCTACACCTTC
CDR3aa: CASRIKQGSGYTF

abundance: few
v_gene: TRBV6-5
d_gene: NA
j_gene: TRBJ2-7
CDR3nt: TGTGCCAGCAGTTACTCAGCTGAAAGCTACGAGCAGTACTTC
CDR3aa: CASSYSAESYEQYF

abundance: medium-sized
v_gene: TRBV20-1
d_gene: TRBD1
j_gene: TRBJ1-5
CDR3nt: TGCAGTGCTAGAGCGGGTCAGGGGGCTGTACAGCCCCAGCATTTT
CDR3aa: CSARAGQGAVQPQHF

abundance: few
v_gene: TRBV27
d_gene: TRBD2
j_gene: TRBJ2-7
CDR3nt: TGTGCCAGCTCTCCCGGGACTAGCGGGAGTCGTTACGAGCAGTACTTC
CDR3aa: CASSPGTSGSRYEQYF

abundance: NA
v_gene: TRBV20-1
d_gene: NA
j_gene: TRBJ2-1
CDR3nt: TGCAGTGCTCCCACCTCGGTGGGGACCGACGAGCAGTTCTTC
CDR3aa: CSAPTSVGTDEQFF

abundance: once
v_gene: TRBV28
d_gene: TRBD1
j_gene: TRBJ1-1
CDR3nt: TGTGCCAGCAGCGGAGAAACAGGGGGGGTAGCTGAAGCTTTCTTT
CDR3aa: CASSGETGGVAEAFF

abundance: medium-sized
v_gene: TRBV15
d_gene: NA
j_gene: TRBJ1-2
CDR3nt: TGTGCCACCAGCAGAGATGACAGTAACTATGGCTACACCTTC
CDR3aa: CATSRDDSNYGYTF

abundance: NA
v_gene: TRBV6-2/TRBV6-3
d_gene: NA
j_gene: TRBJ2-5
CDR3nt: TGTGCCAGCAGTTACTCGTGGGGACTCCAAGAGACCCAGTACTTC
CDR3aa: CASSYSWGLQETQYF

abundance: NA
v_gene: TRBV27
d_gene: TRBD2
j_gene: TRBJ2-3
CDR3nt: TGTGCCAGCAGTTTTTTTGGGCTAGCGGGAGGTACAGATACGCAGTATTTT
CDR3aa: CASSFFGLAGGTDTQYF

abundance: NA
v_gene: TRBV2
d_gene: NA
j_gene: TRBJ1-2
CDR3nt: TGTGCCAGCAGTGCCTCCAGTGGCTACACCTTC
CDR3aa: CASSASSGYTF

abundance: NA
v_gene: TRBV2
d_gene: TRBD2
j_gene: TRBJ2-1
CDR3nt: TGTGCCAGCAAAATGCTAGCGGGACCTAGCTCCTACAATGAGCAGTTCTTC
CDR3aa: CASKMLAGPSSYNEQFF

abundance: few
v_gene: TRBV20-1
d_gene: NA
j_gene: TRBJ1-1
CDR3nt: TGCAGTGCTAGAGATTTTAGGGGCCTGAACACTGAAGCTTTCTTT
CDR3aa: CSARDFRGLNTEAFF

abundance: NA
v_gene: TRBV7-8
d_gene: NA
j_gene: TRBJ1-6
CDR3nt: TGTGCCAGCAGCCATTGGGACCCGGGTTCACCCCTCCACTTT
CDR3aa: CASSHWDPGSPLHF